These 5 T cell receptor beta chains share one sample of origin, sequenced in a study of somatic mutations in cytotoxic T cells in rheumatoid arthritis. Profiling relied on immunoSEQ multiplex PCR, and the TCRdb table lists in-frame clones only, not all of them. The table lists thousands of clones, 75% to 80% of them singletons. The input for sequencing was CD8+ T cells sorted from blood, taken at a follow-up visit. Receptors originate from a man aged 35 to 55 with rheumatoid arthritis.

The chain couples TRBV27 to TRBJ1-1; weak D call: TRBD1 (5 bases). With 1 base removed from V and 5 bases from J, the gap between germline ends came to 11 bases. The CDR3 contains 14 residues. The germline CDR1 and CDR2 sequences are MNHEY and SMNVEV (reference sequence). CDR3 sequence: CASSLLAGGTEAFF. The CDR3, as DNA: TGTGCCAGCAGTTTATTGGCGGGGGGGACTGAAGCTTTCTTT.

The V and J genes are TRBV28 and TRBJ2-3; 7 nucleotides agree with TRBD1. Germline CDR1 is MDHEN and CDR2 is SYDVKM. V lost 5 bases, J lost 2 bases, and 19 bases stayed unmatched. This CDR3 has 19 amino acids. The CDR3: CASSTRQGQTFAHTDTQYF. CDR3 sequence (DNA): TGTGCCAGCAGTACCCGACAGGGACAGACATTTGCACACACAGATACGCAGTATTTT.

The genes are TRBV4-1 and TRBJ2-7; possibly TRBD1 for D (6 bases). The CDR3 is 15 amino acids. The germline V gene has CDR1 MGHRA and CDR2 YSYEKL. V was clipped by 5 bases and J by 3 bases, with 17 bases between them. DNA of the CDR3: TGCGCCAGCAGCGTTCGGACAGAGGCGGTCTACGAGCAGTACTTC. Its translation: CASSVRTEAVYEQYF.

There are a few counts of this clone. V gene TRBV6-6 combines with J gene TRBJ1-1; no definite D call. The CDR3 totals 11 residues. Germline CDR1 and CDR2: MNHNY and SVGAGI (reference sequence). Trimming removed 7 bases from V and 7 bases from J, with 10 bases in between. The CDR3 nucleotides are TGTGCCAGCACCCTCGCCCGTGAAGCTTTCTTT. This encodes CASTLAREAFF.

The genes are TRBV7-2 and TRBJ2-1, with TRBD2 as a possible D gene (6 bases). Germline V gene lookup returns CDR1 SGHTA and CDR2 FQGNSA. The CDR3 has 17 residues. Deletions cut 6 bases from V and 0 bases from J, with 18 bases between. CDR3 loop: CASRPTSLSSSYNEQFF. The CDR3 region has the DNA TGTGCCAGCAGACCCACTAGCCTCTCGAGCTCCTACAATGAGCAGTTCTTC.